The subject of this entry is one TCR beta chain. Its matching antigen is unknown. The method was immunoSEQ multiplex PCR; TCRdb's version includes in-frame clones alone and lacks a portion of them. The repertoire holds 25,000 to 35,000 clones, with around 72% as singletons. CD4+ T cells from unexposed donors were obtained before the COVID-19 pandemic (2011-2018). CD4+ T cells were isolated from the cells after nine to eleven days of culture. Cells permitting, SARS-CoV-2 S/N and four cold-coronavirus spikes were tested on unexposed-donor CD4+ T cells. This sample is drawn from a study of CD4 T cells in relation to SARS-CoV-2 and coronaviruses. Background on the study: The negative reference was HIV-1 Nef peptide pool or peptide-free culture.

The CDR3 extends over 12 amino acids. V was cut by 4 bases and J by 2 bases, with 9 bases left in between. Germline lookup yields CDR1 SQVTM and CDR2 ANQGSEA. Input material: CD4+ T cells from PBMCs, cultured in vitro. The receptor comes from a human donor in good health. The gene calls are TRBV29-1 and TRBJ2-7; the D gene is possibly TRBD2 (5 bases). This chain's CDR3 is CSVGAGPYEQYF. Here the CDR3 DNA reads TGCAGCGTTGGGGCGGGCCCCTACGAGCAGTACTTC.